A selection of T cell receptor beta chains follows, all from one sample in a study of cytomegalovirus exposure and HLA in healthy donors. Sequencing was performed with immunoSEQ multiplex PCR; in TCRdb, only in-frame clones are kept and a portion is missing. The repertoire consists of 35,000 to 40,000 clones, with 90% occurring once and the leading ten covering roughly 2.6%. The sample taken for sequencing was PBMCs. Source of these receptors: a woman aged 18-30 years in good health and CMV-seronegative. The CDR3 runs from the conserved cysteine through the conserved F or W. Fields, in order: CDR3 protein, V gene, J gene.

CASRTGADTQYF	TRBV28	TRBJ2-3
CASSIPGQGNNEQFF	TRBV19	TRBJ2-1
CASSAVQGLGYGYTF	TRBV25-1	TRBJ1-2
CASSQDYSYNEQFF	TRBV14	TRBJ2-1
CASSRSSGSYEQYF	TRBV11-2	TRBJ2-7
CASSPTVVHEQYF	TRBV6-6	TRBJ2-7
CASSVGGRSYEQYF	TRBV7-9	TRBJ2-7
CASSYIPGGTQYF	TRBV6-5	TRBJ2-5
CASSPGGALTDTQYF	TRBV7-2	TRBJ2-3
CASSFRGGSTDTQYF	TRBV5-1	TRBJ2-3
CASSPVAVPTYNEQFF	TRBV18	TRBJ2-1
CASRFNRASGLRRDNEQFF	TRBV2	TRBJ2-1
CASRLASQETQYF	TRBV6-6	TRBJ2-5
CASSLSGRGVGEQFF	TRBV4-1	TRBJ2-1
CASSLAGGATTGGEQFF	TRBV5-1	TRBJ2-1
CAWSVQGGGLGRLTDTQYF	TRBV30	TRBJ2-3
CASTESTRRGFAKNIQYF	TRBV19	TRBJ2-4
CASSLRQGESTDTQYF	TRBV5-1	TRBJ2-3